What follows describes a single TCR beta chain. Its antigen is still unknown. CDR1 is SNHLY and CDR2 is FYNNEI in the germline V gene. The CDR3 is 16 residues long. J was trimmed by 2 bases and V by 5 bases; bases with no gene match: 8. The data derive from a study of shared clonotypes between healthy human individuals. CD45RO-negative cells were positively selected for CCR7, leaving out terminally differentiated effector memory CD45RA+ cells. Profiling relied on immunoSEQ multiplex PCR, and the TCRdb table lists in-frame clones only, not all of them. The sample includes about 2,100,000 clones, 93% of them seen just once. Study-wide findings and caveats: As a rule, naive subsets had a larger estimated richness than memory subsets.

This chain connects TRBV2 to TRBJ2-4, with TRBD1 identical over 8 bases. Material: naive CD8+ T cells from PBMCs. The sequence derives from a man aged 18-30 years in good health. Some clones in this sample may be carry-over from other donors' samples. CDR3 protein: CASSLAGGWPKNIQYF. Here the CDR3 DNA reads TGTGCCAGCAGTTTGGCAGGGGGCTGGCCCAAAAACATTCAGTACTTC. Full variable domain (missing parts from reference TRBV2 and TRBJ2-4): EPEVTQTPSHQVTQMGQEVILRCVPISNHLYFYWYRQILGQKVEFLVSFYNNEISEKSEIFDDQFSVERPDGSNFTLKIRSTKLEDSAMYFCASSLAGGWPKNIQYFGAGTRLSVL.